Presented here are 2 T cell receptor beta chains from one specimen sequenced in a study of human T cells and chemical hapten exposure. The time point here: patch test 2, 6 weeks after DPC sensitization. Described treatment: therapeutic diphenylcyclopropenone sensitization with weekly scalp DPC. A single record per CDR3 protein comes from TCRdb applying MiXCR to the RACE reads. The table has about 140,000 distinct CDR3 sequences, approximately 12% seen once; the top ten hold less than 1.5%. The sample consisted of whole blood, taken in connection with sensitization to the hapten diphenylcyclopropenone (DPC). Receptors were obtained from a woman aged 45-65 years with alopecia areata. Some clones in this sample may be carry-over from other donors' samples.

This clonotype was seen many times. The rearrangement joins TRBV6-6 to TRBJ1-5, with TRBD1 identical over 8 bases. V shed 5 bases, J shed 1 base, and the junction held 4 bases outside the gene matches. CDR1 and CDR2 (germline): MNHNY, SVGAGI (reference sequence). There are 15 residues in the CDR3. For the CDR3, the DNA is TGTGCCAGCAGTACCGACAGGGGCAGCAATCAGCCCCAGCATTTT. It codes for CASSTDRGSNQPQHF.

This clonotype showed up just a few times. This chain joins TRBV9 and TRBJ2-1; no clear D. The CDR3 extends over 15 amino acids. Germline V gene data show CDR1 as SGDLS and CDR2 as YYNGEE. V lost 4 bases, J lost 2 bases, and 13 bases lay in between. CDR3 residues: CASSPARVAYNEQFF. The CDR3 DNA is TGTGCCAGCAGCCCAGCCCGGGTAGCCTACAATGAGCAGTTCTTC.